Below are 4 T cell receptor beta chains sequenced from a single sample in a study of shared clonotypes between healthy human individuals. Assay used: immunoSEQ multiplex PCR; TCRdb lists only in-frame clones, some missing. The sample shows about 480,000 clones, roughly 85% of them seen only once. The source material was PBMCs. The receptors come from a woman between 40 and 50 years old in good health. Some clones in this sample may be carry-over from other donors' samples.

The V and J genes are TRBV18 and TRBJ2-3; D unresolved. Trimming pared 4 bases from V and 7 bases from J, leaving 12 bases between. The CDR3 loop spans 13 amino acids. CDR1 and CDR2 (germline): KGHSH, LQKENI. The CDR3 loop reads CASSLDPLHTQYF. CDR3 nucleotides: TGTGCCAGCTCACTCGACCCTTTACATACGCAGTATTTT.

The chain combines TRBV19 with TRBJ2-1; the D gene is possibly TRBD2 (6 bases). Germline-derived CDR1 and CDR2 are LNHDA and SQIVND (reference sequence). The CDR3 runs 13 residues. Trimming cost V 7 bases and J 5 bases, with 12 bases left between them. DNA for the CDR3: TGTGCCAGTACCTCTAGCGTTGACAATGAGCAGTTCTTC. This gives the protein CASTSSVDNEQFF.

The V gene is TRBV19, the J gene TRBJ2-2; D gene ambiguous. Trimming removed 3 bases from V and 1 base from J, with 6 bases in between. In germline, CDR1 is LNHDA, CDR2 SQIVND (reference sequence). The CDR3 contains 14 residues. The CDR3, as DNA: TGTGCCAGTAGTATGAGGCGGAACACCGGGGAGCTGTTTTTT. Translated: CASSMRRNTGELFF.

To note about this clone: A much larger clone differs from this one at a single base, so this may be a read error. V is TRBV5-4 and J is TRBJ1-1; 8 bases map to TRBD1. From germline, CDR1 is SGHNT and CDR2 YYREEE (reference sequence). This CDR3 is 15 amino acids long. The chain's CDR3 is CVSSSNRGLTTEAFF. As DNA, the CDR3 is TGTGTCAGCAGCTCGAACAGGGGGTTGACGACTGAAGCTTTCTTT. The entire variable domain, with the rest obtained from reference TRBV5-4 and TRBJ1-1, is as follows: ETGVTQSPTHLIKTRGQQVTLRCSSQSGHNTVSWYQQALGQGPQFIFQYYREEENGRGNFPPRFSGLQFPNYSSELNVNALELDDSALYLCVSSSNRGLTTEAFFGQGTRLTVV.